Listed below are T cell receptor beta chains from one sample, sequenced in a study of blood T cell repertoires in COVID-19. TCRdb keeps only in-frame clones here, not all; method: immunoSEQ multiplex PCR. The sample consists of 200,000 to 250,000 clones, around 88% of them appearing once. The sample consisted of PBMCs or T cells enriched from blood (not recorded which). These TCRs come from a woman aged 50 to 65 with acute COVID-19. CDR3s include the opening cysteine and the closing phenylalanine or tryptophan. The order of the fields is V gene, J gene, D gene, clone size, CDR3 DNA, CDR3 protein. The D gene is left open where the match is weak. The size field is filled for only some rows; it gives once, few, many or a size class.

TRBV9,TRBJ1-1,.,.,TGTGCCAGCAGTACAGGGATGAACACTGAAGCTTTCTTT,CASSTGMNTEAFF
TRBV24-1,TRBJ2-1,TRBD2,once,TGTGCCACCAGTGACCCGGGACTAGCGGGAGGAAATGAGCAGTTCTTC,CATSDPGLAGGNEQFF
TRBV21-1,TRBJ1-6,.,.,TGTGCCAGCTCCCCAGGGGGCTCCTATAATTCACCCCTCCACTTT,CASSPGGSYNSPLHF
TRBV18,TRBJ1-6,TRBD1,few,TGTGCCAGCTCACGGAACCGAGGGGGCACGGGAAATTCACCCCTCCACTTT,CASSRNRGGTGNSPLHF
TRBV10-3,TRBJ2-3,TRBD2,.,TGTGCCATCAGTTCCGGGACTAGCACCGATACGCAGTATTTT,CAISSGTSTDTQYF
TRBV6-1,TRBJ1-2,TRBD1,few,TGTGCCAGCAGTGATTTCGGGACAGGGGGCGACTATGGCTACACCTTC,CASSDFGTGGDYGYTF
TRBV7-2,TRBJ1-2,.,.,TGTGCCAGCAGCTTAGCCGGCAGGGCAGGCTATGGCTACACCTTC,CASSLAGRAGYGYTF
TRBV28,TRBJ2-7,TRBD1,once,TGTGCCAGCAGGGGACAGGGATCTTACGAGCAGTACTTC,CASRGQGSYEQYF
TRBV6-5,TRBJ1-2,TRBD1,.,TGTGCCAGCAGTTCCGTAGGGACAGACTCCAACTATGGCTACACCTTC,CASSSVGTDSNYGYTF
TRBV2,TRBJ2-2,.,.,TGTGCCAACGTAGGAGGGACGAACACCGGGGAGCTGTTTTTT,CANVGGTNTGELFF
TRBV28,TRBJ1-5,.,.,TGTGCCAGCAGGGGGAGTTTGCAGCCCCAGCATTTT,CASRGSLQPQHF
TRBV7-2,TRBJ2-5,.,.,TGTGCCAGCAGCTTAAATAGTGTCGGCCAAGAGACCCAGTACTTC,CASSLNSVGQETQYF
TRBV19,TRBJ2-1,TRBD2,.,TGTGCCTCCGGTAGCGGGTACAATGAGCAGTTCTTC,CASGSGYNEQFF
TRBV18,TRBJ2-5,.,.,TGTGCCAGCTCACCAGGCAGCCAAGAGACCCAGTACTTC,CASSPGSQETQYF
TRBV2,TRBJ1-5,TRBD1,.,TGTGCCAGTGACGGACAGGGCTATAGCAATCAGCCCCAGCATTTT,CASDGQGYSNQPQHF
TRBV5-4,TRBJ2-5,TRBD1,.,TGTGCCAGCAGCCCATATATGGACAGGAGATACCAAGAGACCCAGTACTTC,CASSPYMDRRYQETQYF
TRBV7-2,TRBJ2-5,TRBD2,.,TGTGCCAGCAGCCCGGGGGGGCCGCGGGAGACCCAGTACTTC,CASSPGGPRETQYF
TRBV28,TRBJ1-2,.,.,TGTGCCAGCAGGAGAGAGGGGGGGAACTATGGCTACACCTTC,CASRREGGNYGYTF
TRBV6-5,TRBJ2-7,.,.,TGTGCCAGCAGGCTAGGACAGAGTTACGAGCAGTACTTC,CASRLGQSYEQYF
TRBV4-2,TRBJ2-1,.,.,TGTGCCAGCAGCCATGAAGAGGTTGGCTCCTACAATGAGCAGTTCTTC,CASSHEEVGSYNEQFF
TRBV6-5,TRBJ2-7,TRBD2,.,TGTGCCAGCTCCTCGGGACTAGCGGGATTCTACGAGCAGTACTTC,CASSSGLAGFYEQYF
TRBV27,TRBJ2-5,.,.,TGTGCCAGCAGGAAAAACGGAGAGACCCAGTACTTC,CASRKNGETQYF
TRBV10-3,TRBJ1-5,.,.,TGTGCCATCAGTGAGTCGGGCAGCAATCAGCCCCAGCATTTT,CAISESGSNQPQHF
TRBV3-1/TRBV3-2,TRBJ1-1,.,.,TGTGCCAGCAGCCAACCCGGGGACACTGAAGCTTTCTTT,CASSQPGDTEAFF
TRBV4-3,TRBJ1-4,.,.,TGCGCCAGCAGCCAAGGACAGCAAAAACTGTTTTTT,CASSQGQQKLFF
TRBV7-3,TRBJ2-3,.,.,TGTGCCAGCAGCTTAAATGGACTCCTTCTCACAGATACGCAGTATTTT,CASSLNGLLLTDTQYF
TRBV27,TRBJ2-6,.,.,TGTGCCAGCAGTTCCCTCGGGGGACTTGGGGCCAACGTCCTGACTTTC,CASSSLGGLGANVLTF
TRBV30,TRBJ2-7,TRBD1,.,TGTGCCTGGAGTGAGGGGACAGGGCTCTACGAGCAGTACTTC,CAWSEGTGLYEQYF
TRBV7-8,TRBJ2-7,TRBD2,.,TGTGCCAGCAGAAAAGGGCTAGCGGGAGGGCCAATCGAGCAGTACTTC,CASRKGLAGGPIEQYF
TRBV3-1/TRBV3-2,TRBJ2-7,TRBD2,.,TGTGCCAGCAGCCAAGGGACGGGGGGATACTCCTACGAGCAGTACTTC,CASSQGTGGYSYEQYF
TRBV2,TRBJ1-5,.,.,TGTGCCAGCAGTGCTCGGGGTTTTAGCAATCAGCCCCAGCATTTT,CASSARGFSNQPQHF
TRBV29-1,TRBJ2-1,TRBD1,.,TGCAGCGGGGGACAGGGGGCTGCGCCCTCCTACAATGAGCAGTTCTTC,CSGGQGAAPSYNEQFF
TRBV9,TRBJ2-2,TRBD1,.,TGTGCCAGCAGCCCCGGGACAGGGACCGGGGAGCTGTTTTTT,CASSPGTGTGELFF
TRBV18,TRBJ1-1,TRBD1,once,TGTGCCAGCTCACCCAACCGACAGGGTAGGAACACTGAAGCTTTCTTT,CASSPNRQGRNTEAFF
TRBV30,TRBJ2-7,TRBD1,.,TGTGCCTGGAGCCAGGACAGGGTGAGGTCCTACGAGCAGTACTTC,CAWSQDRVRSYEQYF
TRBV7-3,TRBJ2-7,TRBD1,.,TGTGCCAGCAGCCCGGGACAGCCCACGTTTGGATACGAGCAGTACTTC,CASSPGQPTFGYEQYF
TRBV19,TRBJ2-7,TRBD2,.,TGTGCCAGTAGGCTAGCGGGAGTCAGCGAGCAGTACTTC,CASRLAGVSEQYF
TRBV28,TRBJ1-1,.,once,TGTGCCAGCAGTTTACCAGGGACTGAAGCTTTCTTT,CASSLPGTEAFF
TRBV4-1,TRBJ1-6,TRBD1,.,TGCGCCAGCAGCCAACCCGGACAGGGGGCGAATTCACCCCTCCACTTT,CASSQPGQGANSPLHF
TRBV30,TRBJ1-2,.,.,TGTGCCTGGAGTGTCCTACTTAGGGGTCGGGATGGCTACACCTTC,CAWSVLLRGRDGYTF
TRBV9,TRBJ2-5,TRBD2,medium-sized,TGTGCCAGCAGCACGGGACTAGCGGGAGGGCCGTGGGAGACCCAGTACTTC,CASSTGLAGGPWETQYF
TRBV7-2,TRBJ2-2,TRBD2,.,TGTGCCAGCCGGACTAGCGGAGACACCGGGGAGCTGTTTTTT,CASRTSGDTGELFF
TRBV4-2,TRBJ2-7,TRBD2,.,TGTGCCAGCAGCCGCGCACTAGCGGGAGGTTCCTACGAGCAGTACTTC,CASSRALAGGSYEQYF
TRBV6-5,TRBJ1-1,.,.,TGTGCCAGCACCGGGAGGGACACCGAAGCTTTCTTT,CASTGRDTEAFF
TRBV7-2,TRBJ2-1,.,once,TGTGCCAGCAGCTTAGCTAGCGGTAATGAGCAGTTCTTC,CASSLASGNEQFF
TRBV27,TRBJ1-5,.,.,TGTGCCAGCAGTCGGGGGGGCAATCAGCCCCAGCATTTT,CASSRGGNQPQHF
TRBV7-2,TRBJ1-2,TRBD1,.,TGTGCCAGCAGCTTAGAGGGCAGGGGGCAGGGCTACACCTTC,CASSLEGRGQGYTF
TRBV2,TRBJ2-6,TRBD1,.,TGTGCCAGCAGCACAGGGGTAGCGGGGGCCAACGTCCTGACTTTC,CASSTGVAGANVLTF
TRBV13,TRBJ1-2,.,once,TGTGCCAGCAGCCAATGGGATAGTGACAGCTTCTACACCTTC,CASSQWDSDSFYTF
TRBV28,TRBJ1-2,.,.,TGTGCCAGCAGTTTTAGTCAGGACTATGGCTACACCTTC,CASSFSQDYGYTF
TRBV28,TRBJ2-7,.,few,TGTGCCAGCAGTTCTCGGGGTAGCTCCTACGAGCAGTACTTC,CASSSRGSSYEQYF
TRBV18,TRBJ1-1,TRBD1,few,TGTGCCAGCTCAGTCAGGGGGATGGACACTGAAGCTTTCTTT,CASSVRGMDTEAFF
TRBV6-6,TRBJ1-4,.,few,TGTGCCAGCAGTCACGGTTCAGGGTCGAATGAAAAACTGTTTTTT,CASSHGSGSNEKLFF
TRBV4-1,TRBJ2-5,TRBD2,.,TGCGCCAGCAGCCAGGAGGGACTACAAGAGACCCAGTACTTC,CASSQEGLQETQYF
TRBV5-1,TRBJ1-1,TRBD1,once,TGCGCCAGCAGCCCCACCGGGACAGGGGGCCCTGAAGCTTTCTTT,CASSPTGTGGPEAFF
TRBV19,TRBJ1-1,.,.,TGTGCCAGTACACTGTCGCCAGGGTGGACCCTGAACACTGAAGCTTTCTTT,CASTLSPGWTLNTEAFF